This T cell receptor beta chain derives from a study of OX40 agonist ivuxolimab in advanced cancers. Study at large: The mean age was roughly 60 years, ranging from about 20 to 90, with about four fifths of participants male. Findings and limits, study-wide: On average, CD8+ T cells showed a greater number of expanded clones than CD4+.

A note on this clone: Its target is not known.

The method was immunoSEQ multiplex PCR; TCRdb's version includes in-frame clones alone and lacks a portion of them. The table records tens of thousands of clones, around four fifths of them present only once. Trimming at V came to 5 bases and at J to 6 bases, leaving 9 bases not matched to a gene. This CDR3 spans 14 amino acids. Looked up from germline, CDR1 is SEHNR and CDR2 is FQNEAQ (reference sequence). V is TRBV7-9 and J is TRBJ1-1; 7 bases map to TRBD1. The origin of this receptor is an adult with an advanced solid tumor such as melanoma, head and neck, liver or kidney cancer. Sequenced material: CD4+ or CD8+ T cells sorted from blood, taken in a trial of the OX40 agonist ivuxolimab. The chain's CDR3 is CASSRRDRSPEAFF. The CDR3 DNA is TGTGCCAGCAGCCGCAGGGACAGATCCCCTGAAGCTTTCTTT.